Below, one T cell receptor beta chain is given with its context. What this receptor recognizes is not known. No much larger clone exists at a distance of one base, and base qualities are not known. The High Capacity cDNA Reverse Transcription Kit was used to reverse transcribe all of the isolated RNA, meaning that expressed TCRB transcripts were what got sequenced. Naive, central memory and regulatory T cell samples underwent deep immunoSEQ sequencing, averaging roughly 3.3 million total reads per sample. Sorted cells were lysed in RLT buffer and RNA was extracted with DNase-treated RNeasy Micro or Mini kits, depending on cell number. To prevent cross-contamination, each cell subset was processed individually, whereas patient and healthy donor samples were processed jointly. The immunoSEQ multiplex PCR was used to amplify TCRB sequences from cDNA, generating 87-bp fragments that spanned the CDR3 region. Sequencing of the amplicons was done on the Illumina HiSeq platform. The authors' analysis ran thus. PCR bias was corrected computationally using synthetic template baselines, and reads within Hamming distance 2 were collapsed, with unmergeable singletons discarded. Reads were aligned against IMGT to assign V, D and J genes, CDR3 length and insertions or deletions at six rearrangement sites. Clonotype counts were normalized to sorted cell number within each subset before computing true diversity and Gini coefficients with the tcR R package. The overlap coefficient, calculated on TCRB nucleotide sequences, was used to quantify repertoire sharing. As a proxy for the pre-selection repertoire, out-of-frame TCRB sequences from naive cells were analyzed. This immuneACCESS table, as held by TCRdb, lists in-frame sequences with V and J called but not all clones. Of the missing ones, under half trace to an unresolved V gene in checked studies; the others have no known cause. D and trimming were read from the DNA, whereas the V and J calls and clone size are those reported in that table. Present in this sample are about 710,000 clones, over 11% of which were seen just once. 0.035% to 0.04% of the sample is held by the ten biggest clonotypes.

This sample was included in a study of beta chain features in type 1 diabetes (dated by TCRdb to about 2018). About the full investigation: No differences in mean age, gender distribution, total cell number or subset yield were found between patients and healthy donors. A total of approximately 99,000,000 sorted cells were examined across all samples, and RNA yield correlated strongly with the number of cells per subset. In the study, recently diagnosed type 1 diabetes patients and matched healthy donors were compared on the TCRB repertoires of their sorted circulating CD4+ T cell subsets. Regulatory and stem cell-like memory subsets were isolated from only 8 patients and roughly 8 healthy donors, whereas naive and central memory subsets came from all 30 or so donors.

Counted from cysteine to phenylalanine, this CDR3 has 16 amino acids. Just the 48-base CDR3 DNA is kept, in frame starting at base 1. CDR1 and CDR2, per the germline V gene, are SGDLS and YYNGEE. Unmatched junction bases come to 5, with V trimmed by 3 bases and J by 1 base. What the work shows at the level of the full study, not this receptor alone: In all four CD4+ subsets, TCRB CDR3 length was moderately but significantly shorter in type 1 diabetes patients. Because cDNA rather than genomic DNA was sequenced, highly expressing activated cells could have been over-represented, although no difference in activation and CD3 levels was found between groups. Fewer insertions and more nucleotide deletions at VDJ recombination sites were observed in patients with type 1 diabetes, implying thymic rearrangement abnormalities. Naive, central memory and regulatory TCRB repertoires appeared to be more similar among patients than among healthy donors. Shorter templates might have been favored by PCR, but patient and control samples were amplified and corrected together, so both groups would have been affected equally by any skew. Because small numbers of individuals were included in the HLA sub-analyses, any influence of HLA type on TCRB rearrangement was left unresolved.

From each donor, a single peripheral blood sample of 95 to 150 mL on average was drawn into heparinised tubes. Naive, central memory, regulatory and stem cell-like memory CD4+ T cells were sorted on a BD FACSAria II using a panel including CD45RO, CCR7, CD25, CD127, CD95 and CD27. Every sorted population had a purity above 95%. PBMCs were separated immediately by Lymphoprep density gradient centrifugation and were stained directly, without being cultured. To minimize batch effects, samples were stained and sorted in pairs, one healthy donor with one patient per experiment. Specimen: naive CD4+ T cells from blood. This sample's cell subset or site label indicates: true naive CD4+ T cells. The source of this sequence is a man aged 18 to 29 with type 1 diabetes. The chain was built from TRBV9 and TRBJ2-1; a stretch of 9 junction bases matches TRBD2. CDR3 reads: CASSGGSGRSYNEQFF. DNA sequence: TGTGCCAGCAGCGGAGGAAGCGGGAGGTCCTACAATGAGCAGTTCTTC.